Shown below are 16 T cell receptor beta chains from a single sample sequenced in a study of blood T cell repertoires in COVID-19. Measured with immunoSEQ multiplex PCR; TCRdb has only the in-frame clones, and not every one. Of some 120,000 clones in the sample, roughly four fifths are singletons; the top ten hold over 5.5%. Sequencing input: peripheral blood. These receptors were collected from a man older than 75 with COVID-19, enrolled during active disease.

J is TRBJ2-6 and V is TRBV4-2; 8 nucleotides line up with TRBD1. Germline loops: CDR1 LGHNA, CDR2 YNFKEQ. CDR3 length equals 18 residues. V shed 3 bases, J shed 0 bases, and the junction held 7 bases outside the gene matches. CDR3 bases: TGTGCCAGCAGCCAGTGGACAGGGTTGGACTCTGGGGCCAACGTCCTGACTTTC. Protein: CASSQWTGLDSGANVLTF.

The chain combines TRBV15 with TRBJ2-7, with D perhaps TRBD2 (6 bases). The CDR3 is made up of 14 amino acids. V was clipped by 5 bases and J by 3 bases, with 14 bases between them. Germline values: CDR1 LNHNV, CDR2 YYDKDF (reference sequence). CDR3 in DNA: TGTGCCACCAGCGTGGGCCTGGGAGGCTACGAGCAGTACTTC. This sequence encodes CATSVGLGGYEQYF.

This rearrangement joins TRBV9 to TRBJ1-6, with 7 bases lining up with TRBD1. The CDR3 length is 13 residues. From germline, CDR1 is SGDLS and CDR2 YYNGEE. Trimming cost V 8 bases and J 7 bases; bases outside gene matches: 6. The CDR3: CASNRGGNSPLHF. The CDR3 region has the DNA TGTGCCAGTAACAGGGGAGGAAATTCACCCCTCCACTTT. Variable domain in full (rest from reference TRBV9 and TRBJ1-6): DSGVTQTPKHLITATGQRVTLRCSPRSGDLSVYWYQQSLDQGLQFLIQYYNGEERAKGNILERFSAQQFPDLHSELNLSSLELGDSALYFCASNRGGNSPLHFGNGTRLTVT.

V gene TRBV7-6 combines with J gene TRBJ2-3; D is ambiguous. The CDR3 runs to 13 residues. The germline V gene encodes CDR1 SGHVS and CDR2 FNYEAQ. The germline V and J ends were trimmed by 5 bases and 4 bases, with 10 bases remaining between them. DNA of the CDR3: TGTGCCAGCAGCCCGGGTGGTCCAGATACGCAGTATTTT. Encoded protein: CASSPGGPDTQYF.

This clone was recorded a few times. The chain carries TRBV7-2 and TRBJ2-5; 10 bases map to TRBD2. J gave up 2 bases and V 2 bases, and 5 bases lay outside the gene matches. The CDR3 extends over 16 amino acids. Germline assignment: CDR1 SGHTA and CDR2 FQGNSA. DNA for the CDR3: TGTGCCAGCAGCTTAATCGCAGCGGGAGGGCAAGAGACCCAGTACTTC. Its protein product is CASSLIAAGGQETQYF. Drawing the rest from reference TRBV7-2 and TRBJ2-5, the complete variable domain is GAGVSQSPSNKVTEKGKDVELRCDPISGHTALYWYRQSLGQGLEFLIYFQGNSAPDKSGLPSDRFSAERTGGSVSTLTIQRTQQEDSAVYLCASSLIAAGGQETQYFGPGTRLLVL.

This clone has more than one count but fewer than ten. The chain employs TRBV7-3 and TRBJ2-1, with unresolved D. V shed 5 bases and J shed 3 bases, with 14 bases lying between them. The CDR3 runs 15 residues. Germline CDR1 reads SGHTA; CDR2 reads FQGTGA. CDR3 in amino acids: CASSLSFGGYNEQFF. The CDR3 nucleotides are TGTGCCAGCAGCCTCTCCTTCGGCGGCTACAATGAGCAGTTCTTC. The full variable domain, in which reference TRBV7-3 and TRBJ2-1 provide the parts outside the CDR3, is GAGVSQTPSNKVTEKGKYVELRCDPISGHTALYWYRQSLGQGPEFLIYFQGTGAADDSGLPNDRFFAVRPEGSVSTLKIQRTERGDSAVYLCASSLSFGGYNEQFFGPGTRLTVL.

The chain links TRBV28 to TRBJ2-6, with D possibly being TRBD1 (5 bases). Deletions cut 5 bases from V and 0 bases from J, with 11 bases between. Germline V CDR1 and CDR2: MDHEN, SYDVKM. This CDR3 region has 16 residues. CDR3 bases: TGTGCCAGCAGTCACAGGAAAAACTCTGGGGCCAACGTCCTGACTTTC. Translating gives CASSHRKNSGANVLTF.

As DNA, the CDR3 is TGTGCCAGCAGCTTAACCCAGGGGTGGGAGCAGTACTTC. It specifies CASSLTQGWEQYF. This rearrangement joins TRBV7-2 to TRBJ2-7, with a weak D call TRBD1 (6 bases). Germline CDR1 is SGHTA and CDR2 is FQGNSA. Trimming removed 2 bases from V and 7 bases from J, with 12 bases in between. The CDR3 extends over 13 amino acids. The full variable domain, with the rest looked up from reference TRBV7-2 and TRBJ2-7, is GAGVSQSPSNKVTEKGKDVELRCDPISGHTALYWYRQSLGQGLEFLIYFQGNSAPDKSGLPSDRFSAERTGGSVSTLTIQRTQQEDSAVYLCASSLTQGWEQYFGPGTRLTVT.

V and J are TRBV6-2 or TRBV6-3 and TRBJ1-4; D uncertain. The germline V gene encodes CDR1 MNHEY and CDR2 SVGEGT. CDR3 size: 15 residues. With 4 bases removed from V and 7 bases from J, the gap between germline ends came to 16 bases. CDR3: CASSSGYPGSEKLFF. In nucleotides, the CDR3 is TGTGCCAGCAGTTCCGGATACCCCGGGTCTGAAAAACTGTTTTTT.

The rearrangement links TRBV20-1 to TRBJ2-1; possibly TRBD2 for D (5 bases). The CDR3 has 13 amino acids. Germline CDR1 DFQATT, CDR2 SNEGSKA (reference sequence). Trimming pared 3 bases from V and 6 bases from J, leaving 12 bases between. The CDR3, as DNA: TGCAGTGCTAGTGGAGGCCCCGGCAATGAGCAGTTCTTC. It yields the protein CSASGGPGNEQFF.

The CDR3 DNA reads as TGTGCCAGCAGCCAGGGGGACTATAATTCACCCCTCCACTTT. This codes for CASSQGDYNSPLHF. The V gene is TRBV5-4, the J gene TRBJ1-6, with 7 nucleotides matching TRBD1. Germline assignment: CDR1 SGHNT and CDR2 YYREEE (reference sequence). V trimming: 4 bases; J trimming: 3 bases; junction bases outside the gene matches: 1. The CDR3 has 14 residues.

V and J are TRBV25-1 and TRBJ2-2; TRBD1 might be the D (5 bases). The V gene's germline CDR1 is MGHDK and CDR2 SYGVNS. Trimming removed 2 bases from V and 7 bases from J, with 8 bases in between. The CDR3 is made up of 13 amino acids. The DNA for the CDR3 is TGTGCCAGCAGTGAAGTAGGGGTCGGGGAGCTGTTTTTT. This gives the protein CASSEVGVGELFF.

This rearrangement joins TRBV18 to TRBJ2-7, with 7 bases lining up with TRBD1. The CDR3 has 15 residues. Germline V gives CDR1 KGHSH, CDR2 LQKENI. V dropped 3 bases and J dropped 3; count of bases not matched to a gene: 8. The CDR3 DNA is TGTGCCAGCTCACCGGACAGGAATAAGTTCTACGAGCAGTACTTC. It specifies CASSPDRNKFYEQYF.

The chain uses TRBV18 and TRBJ1-1; 7 bases match TRBD1. J lost 5 bases, V lost 4 bases, and 4 bases had no gene match. This CDR3 is built from 13 residues. CDR1 and CDR2 from the germline V gene are KGHSH and LQKENI. The CDR3 DNA sequence: TGTGCCAGCTCACAGGGGGCCATGACTGAAGCTTTCTTT. It codes for CASSQGAMTEAFF.

This clone has a single count. The chain joins TRBV5-1 to TRBJ1-4; 11 nucleotides match TRBD1. Trimming at V came to 3 bases and at J to 7 bases, leaving 2 bases not matched to a gene. This CDR3 is 14 amino acids long. Looked up from germline, CDR1 is SGHRS and CDR2 is YFSETQ. CDR3 in amino acids: CASSWGTGGEKLFF. DNA of the CDR3: TGCGCCAGCAGCTGGGGGACAGGGGGTGAAAAACTGTTTTTT.

V usage is TRBV7-3 and J usage is TRBJ2-5, with D unresolved. In germline, CDR1 is SGHTA, CDR2 FQGTGA. V was cut by 2 bases and J by 2 bases, with 6 bases left in between. There are 13 residues in the CDR3. The CDR3 region has the DNA TGTGCCAGCAGCTTAGTCACACAAGAGACCCAGTACTTC. This translates into CASSLVTQETQYF.